The 20 T cell receptor beta chains presented below share a single source sample, sequenced in a study of graft-versus-host responses after intestinal transplantation (TCRdb year 2021). Library preparation used the immunoSEQ multiplex PCR assay. TCRdb provides this immuneACCESS table in a form limited to in-frame rearrangements. Some clones are lacking; in checked studies, under half of them reflect an unresolved V gene, and why the rest are absent is not known. In all, the sample holds 35,000 to 45,000 clones, and around nine tenths of those were seen once. The top ten clones comprise about 4.6% of the sample. This specimen consisted of PBMCs, obtained 524 days after transplant. Receptor source: a human patient who received an intestinal transplant, so some T cells may come from the graft donor.

The CDR3 reads CASSLPRSQEKSYTF. In nucleotides, the CDR3 is TGTGCCAGCAGCTTACCAAGATCACAGGAAAAGAGCTACACCTTC. V usage is TRBV5-4 and J usage is TRBJ1-2, with a weak D call TRBD1 (5 bases). Trimming removed 2 bases at V and 9 bases at J, with 20 bases between. The length of the CDR3 is 15 residues. Germline lookup yields CDR1 SGHNT and CDR2 YYREEE (reference sequence).

J is TRBJ1-1 and V is TRBV4-2; D not certain. The CDR3 has 14 residues. The V and J ends lost 4 bases and 0 bases respectively, with 9 bases between them. Per germline, CDR1 LGHNA and CDR2 YNFKEQ. CDR3 in DNA: TGTGCCAGCAGCCTCCTGGGGTTGAACACTGAAGCTTTCTTT. Its translation: CASSLLGLNTEAFF.

The genes are TRBV14 and TRBJ2-5, with 10 bases aligning to TRBD2. The CDR3 totals 17 residues. J was trimmed by 5 bases and V by 0 bases; bases with no gene match: 9. Germline V gene sequence: CDR1 SGHDN, CDR2 FVKESK. For the CDR3, the DNA is TGTGCCAGCAGCCAAGAAGGGTTAGCGGGAGGACGGGAGACCCAGTACTTC. Protein product: CASSQEGLAGGRETQYF.

This chain connects TRBV7-2 to TRBJ2-7, with D possibly TRBD2 on 6 matching bases. Per the germline V gene, CDR1 is SGHTA and CDR2 is FQGNSA. The V end was cut by 1 base, the J end by 2 bases, with 18 bases between. This CDR3 is built from 17 residues. The chain's CDR3 is CASSLESSAGHPYEQYF. The CDR3 region has the DNA TGTGCCAGCAGCTTAGAAAGTTCAGCGGGTCACCCCTACGAGCAGTACTTC.

V is TRBV28 and J is TRBJ2-7; D is unresolved. CDR1 and CDR2 from the germline V gene are MDHEN and SYDVKM. The CDR3 totals 14 residues. V gave up 3 bases and J gave up 2 bases, with 11 bases separating them. The CDR3 is CASSLSGQTYEQYF. The CDR3 DNA is TGTGCCAGCAGTTTGAGTGGGCAAACCTACGAGCAGTACTTC.

This chain links TRBV7-2 with TRBJ1-2; the match to TRBD1 covers 9 bases. The CDR3 has 15 amino acids. Germline V CDR1 and CDR2: SGHTA, FQGNSA. J lost 1 base, V lost 4 bases, and 4 bases had no gene match. In DNA form, the CDR3 reads TGTGCCAGCAGCTCGACAGGGGGAAGTAACTATGGCTACACCTTC. It yields the protein CASSSTGGSNYGYTF. Drawing the rest from reference TRBV7-2 and TRBJ1-2, the complete variable domain is GAGVSQSPSNKVTEKGKDVELRCDPISGHTALYWYRQSLGQGLEFLIYFQGNSAPDKSGLPSDRFSAERTGGSVSTLTIQRTQQEDSAVYLCASSSTGGSNYGYTFGSGTRLTVV.

This chain links TRBV6-1 with TRBJ2-7, with D possibly matching TRBD2 (5 bases). CDR3 length: 14 amino acids. The germline CDR1 and CDR2 sequences are MNHNS and SASEGT. V lost 0 bases and J 2 bases, leaving 8 bases between the germline ends. DNA for the CDR3: TGTGCCAGCAGTGAAGCAACTAGGACCTACGAGCAGTACTTC. It codes for CASSEATRTYEQYF.

The chain has TRBV6-5 and TRBJ1-4; D not resolved. This CDR3 is 14 amino acids long. Germline V lookup: CDR1 MNHEY, CDR2 SVGAGI. Trimming pared 6 bases from V and 0 bases from J, leaving 8 bases between. The CDR3 region is CASRISATNEKLFF. CDR3 DNA sequence: TGTGCCAGCAGAATCAGCGCAACTAATGAAAAACTGTTTTTT.

V and J are TRBV7-9 and TRBJ2-5; weak D call: TRBD1 (6 bases). CDR1 is SEHNR and CDR2 is FQNEAQ in the germline V gene (reference sequence). The CDR3 is 14 residues long. V was pared by 5 bases and J by 2 bases, with 12 bases between. CDR3 region: CASSPPGVQETQYF. In DNA form, the CDR3 reads TGTGCCAGCAGCCCTCCAGGGGTACAAGAGACCCAGTACTTC.

This chain links TRBV28 with TRBJ1-2; weak D call: TRBD1 (6 bases). Trimming stripped 6 bases from V and 3 bases from J, with 14 bases between. The germline V gene has CDR1 MDHEN and CDR2 SYDVKM. The CDR3 is 14 amino acids. This chain's CDR3 is CASSPTGRDYGYTF. For the CDR3, the DNA is TGTGCCAGCAGCCCGACAGGACGAGACTATGGCTACACCTTC.

V usage is TRBV10-3 and J usage is TRBJ2-1; maybe TRBD2 (6 bases). This CDR3 region has 12 residues. Per the germline V gene, CDR1 is ENHRY and CDR2 is SYGVKD. V was clipped by 3 bases and J by 7 bases, with 7 bases between them. The CDR3 reads CAISDRGNEQFF. The CDR3, as DNA: TGTGCCATCAGTGACCGGGGGAATGAGCAGTTCTTC.

The chain is built from TRBV2 and TRBJ2-3; TRBD2 is a possible D gene (6 bases). The CDR3 sequence is 15 residues long. CDR1 and CDR2 (germline): SNHLY, FYNNEI. The V and J ends lost 7 bases and 1 base respectively, with 15 bases between them. Here the CDR3 DNA reads TGTGCCAGCAAACGGGGGTTGATGGGCACAGATACGCAGTATTTT. Its protein product is CASKRGLMGTDTQYF.

The J gene is TRBJ2-7, the V gene TRBV4-1; D is possibly TRBD1 or TRBD2 (5 bases each). The CDR3 runs to 16 residues. Between the trimmed V and J ends, which lost 3 bases and 3 bases, there was a span of 18 bases. Germline V lookup: CDR1 MGHRA, CDR2 YSYEKL. The CDR3 spells CASSHKDGIRGYEQYF. Written as DNA, the CDR3 is TGCGCCAGCAGCCACAAAGACGGGATAAGGGGCTACGAGCAGTACTTC.

The chain joins TRBV5-1 to TRBJ2-2; TRBD2 matches at 9 bases. Per the germline V gene, CDR1 is SGHRS and CDR2 is YFSETQ. The CDR3 totals 15 residues. V lost 0 bases to trimming and J lost 5 bases; unmatched junction nucleotides: 2. The CDR3 DNA sequence: TGCGCCAGCAGCTTGGGGCTAGCGGGGACCGGGGAGCTGTTTTTT. Amino acid sequence: CASSLGLAGTGELFF.

V is TRBV18 and J is TRBJ1-1; no definite D call. Per the germline V gene, CDR1 is KGHSH and CDR2 is LQKENI. There are 13 residues in the CDR3. V was pared by 1 base and J by 1 base, with 4 bases between. The CDR3 bases are TGTGCCAGCTCACCACGCCCGAACACTGAAGCTTTCTTT. The encoded protein is CASSPRPNTEAFF.

The rearrangement links TRBV11-3 to TRBJ2-3; D is undetermined. The germline V and J ends were trimmed by 0 bases and 6 bases, with 7 bases remaining between them. The CDR3 covers 13 residues. Per germline, CDR1 SGHNT and CDR2 YENEEA. The DNA for the CDR3 is TGTGCCAGCAGCTTAGATGGAACCGATACGCAGTATTTT. Translated: CASSLDGTDTQYF.

This clone was picked up one time. The chain couples TRBV4-1 to TRBJ1-5; 8 nucleotides line up with TRBD1. From germline, CDR1 is MGHRA and CDR2 YSYEKL. Trimming removed 4 bases from V and 2 bases from J; junction bases left unmatched: 10. The CDR3 contains 17 residues. The CDR3 spells CASSLRDRQSGNQPQHF. CDR3 in DNA: TGCGCCAGCAGCCTCCGGGACAGGCAGAGTGGCAATCAGCCCCAGCATTTT.

The CDR3 reads CASSARGSNTGELFF. CDR3 bases: TGTGCCAGCAGCGCCAGGGGATCGAACACCGGGGAGCTGTTTTTT. V is TRBV9 and J is TRBJ2-2; perhaps TRBD1 as D (6 bases). CDR3 size: 15 residues. Trimming stripped 3 bases from V and 0 bases from J, with 9 bases between. Germline V gives CDR1 SGDLS, CDR2 YYNGEE.

This clone was detected only a few times. The chain is built from TRBV28 and TRBJ2-5, with 7 bases that match TRBD1. Germline trimming cut 7 bases from V and 6 bases from J; bases unmatched to any gene: 14. The CDR3 spans 15 residues. Germline assignment: CDR1 MDHEN and CDR2 SYDVKM. The CDR3 DNA is TGTGCCAGCACACCCCTTGACAGGGATGCGAAGACCCAGTACTTC. Encoded protein: CASTPLDRDAKTQYF.

The rearrangement links TRBV28 to TRBJ1-4, with 9 bases lining up with TRBD1. The CDR3 runs 15 residues. V trimming: 4 bases; J trimming: 5 bases; junction bases outside the gene matches: 5. The germline V gene encodes CDR1 MDHEN and CDR2 SYDVKM. The CDR3 DNA reads TGTGCCAGCAGTTCATCCGGGACAGGGAATGAAAAACTGTTTTTT. Residues: CASSSSGTGNEKLFF.